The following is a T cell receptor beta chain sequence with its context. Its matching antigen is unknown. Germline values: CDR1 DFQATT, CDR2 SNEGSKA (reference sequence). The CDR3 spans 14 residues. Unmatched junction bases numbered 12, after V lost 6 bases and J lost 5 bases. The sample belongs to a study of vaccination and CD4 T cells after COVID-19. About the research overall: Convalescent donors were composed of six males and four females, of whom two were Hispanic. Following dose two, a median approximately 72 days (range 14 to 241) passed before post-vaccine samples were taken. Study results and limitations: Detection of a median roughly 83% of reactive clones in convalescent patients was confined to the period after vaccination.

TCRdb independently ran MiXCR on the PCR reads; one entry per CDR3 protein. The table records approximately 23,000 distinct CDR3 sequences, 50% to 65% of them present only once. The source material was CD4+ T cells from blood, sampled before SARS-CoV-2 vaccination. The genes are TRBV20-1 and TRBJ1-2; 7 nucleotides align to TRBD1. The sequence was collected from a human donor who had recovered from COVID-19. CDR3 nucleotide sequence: TGCAGTGCCCTTCGACAGGGACTTCCTTATGGCTACACCTTC. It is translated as CSALRQGLPYGYTF.